These 15 T cell receptor beta chains were sequenced from one sample in a study of blood T cell repertoires in COVID-19 (dated by TCRdb to the early 2020s). Library preparation employed the immunoSEQ multiplex PCR assay. The source is immuneACCESS, and TCRdb retained only in-frame sequences with V and J called. Part of the clones is not carried over; for the studies checked, unresolved V genes explain less than half of this, and the remainder is unexplained. This sample comprises about 100,000 clones, approximately 80% of them detected only once. Around a third of the sample is held by the ten biggest clonotypes. The sequenced sample was peripheral blood. Receptor source: a man between 65 and 85 years old with active or convalescent COVID-19.

The V call is TRBV28, the J call TRBJ2-5, with D tentatively TRBD1 (6 bases). The CDR3 has 12 residues. Germline-derived CDR1 and CDR2 are MDHEN and SYDVKM. The ends were cut back, 7 bases at V and 5 bases at J, with 11 bases in the middle. This CDR3 reads CASTTGLETQYF. CDR3 nucleotides: TGTGCCAGCACTACAGGGTTGGAGACCCAGTACTTC.

The V gene is TRBV14, the J gene TRBJ2-3, with D unresolved. The germline V gene encodes CDR1 SGHDN and CDR2 FVKESK. The CDR3 sequence is 17 residues long. V gave up 2 bases and J gave up 0 bases, with 15 bases separating them. CDR3 DNA: TGTGCCAGCAGCCAATCGAGAATACTAAACAGCACAGATACGCAGTATTTT. This sequence encodes CASSQSRILNSTDTQYF.

The V and J genes are TRBV19 and TRBJ2-7, with D perhaps matching TRBD2 (5 bases). Germline CDR1 and CDR2: LNHDA and SQIVND (reference sequence). The CDR3 is 12 amino acids. Trimming removed 7 bases from V and 5 bases from J, with 12 bases in between. The CDR3 sequence is CASIRGRDEQYF. For the CDR3, the DNA is TGTGCCAGTATTCGAGGGCGGGACGAGCAGTACTTC.

This chain uses TRBV24-1 with TRBJ2-5; the D gene is possibly TRBD2 (5 bases). V gave up 6 bases and J gave up 2 bases, with 12 bases separating them. Germline loops: CDR1 KGHDR, CDR2 SFDVKD. The CDR3 is 14 amino acids. CDR3 nucleotides: TGTGCCACCAGTCTAACGGGAAAACAAGAGACCCAGTACTTC. Protein: CATSLTGKQETQYF.

This chain links TRBV9 with TRBJ2-1, with D possibly TRBD1 on 5 matching bases. The germline V gene has CDR1 SGDLS and CDR2 YYNGEE. The CDR3 length is 14 residues. The V end was cut by 3 bases, the J end by 5 bases, with 12 bases between. Here the CDR3 reads CASSAQDYNNEQFF. DNA of the CDR3: TGTGCCAGCAGCGCACAGGATTACAACAATGAGCAGTTCTTC.

The rearrangement links TRBV3-1 (or the pseudogene TRBV3-2) to TRBJ2-3, with TRBD2 matching 9 bases. The CDR3 length is 16 residues. The V and J ends lost 4 bases and 6 bases, in that order; junction bases with no gene match: 11. The germline CDR1 and CDR2 sequences are LGHDT and YNNKEL (reference sequence). As DNA, the CDR3 is TGTGCCAGCAGCCTGTTGGCGGGAGGGGGGAAGGATACGCAGTATTTT. Residues: CASSLLAGGGKDTQYF.

This clone came up many times. The genes are TRBV7-6 and TRBJ2-7, with a tentative D call TRBD2 (7 bases). Trimming removed 0 bases at V and 3 bases at J, with 12 bases between. Germline V gives CDR1 SGHVS, CDR2 FNYEAQ. CDR3 length: 15 amino acids. The CDR3: CASSLAGGGFYEQYF. CDR3 in DNA: TGTGCCAGCAGCTTAGCGGGGGGGGGCTTCTACGAGCAGTACTTC.

This CDR3 reads CAWGRGGANEQFF. CDR3 coding DNA: TGTGCCTGGGGGAGGGGAGGGGCCAATGAGCAGTTCTTC. The genes are TRBV30 and TRBJ2-1; TRBD2 aligns across 7 bases. The CDR3 is 13 residues long. Germline CDR1 and CDR2: GTSNPN and SVGIG (reference sequence). J gave up 6 bases and V 5 bases, and 7 bases lay outside the gene matches.

This rearrangement joins TRBV27 to TRBJ2-7; 8 positions match TRBD2. With V trimmed by 2 bases and J by 5 bases, 11 bases remained unmatched. The CDR3 runs to 16 residues. Germline V lookup: CDR1 MNHEY, CDR2 SMNVEV (reference sequence). The CDR3 DNA is TGTGCCAGCAGTTTACGGGCTCCGGGGGGACTAGACGAGCAGTACTTC. It encodes CASSLRAPGGLDEQYF.

The sample holds a few counts of this clone. The chain links TRBV5-6 to TRBJ1-6, with D uncertain. V was pared by 3 bases and J by 5 bases, with 9 bases between. The CDR3 covers 14 residues. The germline V gene encodes CDR1 SGHDT and CDR2 YYEEEE. CDR3 DNA sequence: TGTGCCAGCAGCTATGGACTGAATAATTCACCCCTCCACTTT. Its translation is CASSYGLNNSPLHF.

In its sample, this clone was seen once. This chain connects TRBV6-1 to TRBJ2-5; D is perhaps TRBD1 (5 bases). CDR3 size: 16 residues. Germline V gene sequence: CDR1 MNHNS, CDR2 SASEGT. V gave up 3 bases and J gave up 1 base, with 15 bases separating them. CDR3 amino acids: CASSDGFQQAQETQYF. The CDR3 bases are TGTGCCAGCAGTGATGGTTTCCAACAGGCCCAAGAGACCCAGTACTTC.

This clone is a singleton in its sample. CDR3 bases: TGTGCCAGCAGCTCACAGGGGGTCGGGACTAATTCACCCCTCCACTTT. Translating it yields CASSSQGVGTNSPLHF. The chain employs TRBV7-2 and TRBJ1-6, with 8 bases identical to TRBD1. CDR1 SGHTA and CDR2 FQGNSA come from the germline V gene. The CDR3 is 16 residues long. Trimming at V came to 4 bases and at J to 6 bases, leaving 8 bases not matched to a gene. The full variable domain, its missing parts supplied by reference TRBV7-2 and TRBJ1-6, is GAGVSQSPSNKVTEKGKDVELRCDPISGHTALYWYRQSLGQGLEFLIYFQGNSAPDKSGLPSDRFSAERTGGSVSTLTIQRTQQEDSAVYLCASSSQGVGTNSPLHFGNGTRLTVT.

The chain joins TRBV6-5 to TRBJ1-2, with 8 bases identical to TRBD1. Per the germline V gene, CDR1 is MNHEY and CDR2 is SVGAGI. The length of the CDR3 is 12 residues. V was pared by 10 bases and J by 2 bases, with 3 bases of the junction left unmatched. CDR3 in DNA: TGTGCCACAGGGGGCAGAAACTATGGCTACACCTTC. It translates to CATGGRNYGYTF.

This chain uses TRBV5-6 with TRBJ1-3; 9 bases are shared with TRBD1. Unmatched junction bases numbered 15, after V lost 3 bases and J lost 5 bases. Germline V CDR1 and CDR2: SGHDT, YYEEEE. The CDR3 consists of 18 residues. CDR3 sequence (DNA): TGTGCCAGCAGCTCGACAGGGGGTTTATTAGTGAGACGAAACACCATATATTTT. Protein: CASSSTGGLLVRRNTIYF. The variable domain in full, with the rest retrieved from reference TRBV5-6 and TRBJ1-3, is DAGVTQSPTHLIKTRGQQVTLRCSPKSGHDTVSWYQQALGQGPQFIFQYYEEEERQRGNFPDRFSGHQFPNYSSELNVNALLLGDSALYLCASSSTGGLLVRRNTIYFGEGSWLTVV.

The gene calls are TRBV7-9 and TRBJ2-1, with 7 bases lining up with TRBD1. CDR1 and CDR2 (germline): SEHNR, FQNEAQ (reference sequence). V shed 8 bases and J 0 bases; nucleotides not matched to a gene: 4. This CDR3 is 14 amino acids long. The DNA for the CDR3 is TGTGCCAGCGAGGGACAGATCTCCTACAATGAGCAGTTCTTC. This sequence encodes CASEGQISYNEQFF.